This T cell receptor beta chain emerged from a study of human T cells and chemical hapten exposure. V lost 4 bases to trimming and J lost 7 bases, with 11 bases between them. Germline V gene lookup returns CDR1 LNHDA and CDR2 SQIVND (reference sequence). This CDR3 is 13 amino acids long. This clonotype was counted a few times. MiXCR, run by TCRdb on the RACE reads, gives a single entry per CDR3 protein. In the table there are tens of thousands of distinct CDR3 sequences, 8.5% to 10% of which are singletons. The time point was: patch test 2, 6 weeks after DPC sensitization. Treatment: therapeutic diphenylcyclopropenone sensitization with weekly scalp DPC.

This receptor was taken from a woman in her fifties or sixties with alopecia areata. Some clones in this sample may be carry-over from other donors' samples. The chain uses TRBV19 and TRBJ2-1; D is uncertain. Material: whole blood, obtained in connection with sensitization to the hapten diphenylcyclopropenone (DPC). CDR3 coding DNA: TGTGCCAGTAGTACTCACTACGAAAATGAGCAGTTCTTC. Translating gives CASSTHYENEQFF.